This TCR beta chain was obtained from a study of T cells in Graves' hyperthyroidism and ophthalmopathy. The study's findings and limits: Through a model of 13 V-J features, ophthalmopathy was separated from stable hyperthyroidism. Most clonotypes that expanded in the thyroid above 0.001 also showed up in blood.

Template material for amplifying TCR beta CDR3 regions consisted of RNA transcripts. The TCR CDR3 was amplified in a first-round RT-PCR using the HTBI primer set. TCRdb independently ran MiXCR on the multiplex PCR reads; one entry per CDR3 protein. The sample has fewer than 550,000 distinct CDR3 sequences, 15% to 18% seen once. This clonotype was counted ten times or more. Antigen unknown. Clinical symptoms, serum thyroxine and TRAb, thyroid ultrasound and orbital computed tomography together formed the diagnostic basis. PBMCs stemmed from 10 ml fresh peripheral blood. This CDR3 is 17 amino acids long. With V trimmed by 5 bases and J by 3 bases, 14 bases remained unmatched. Germline loops: CDR1 MNHEY, CDR2 SMNVEV (reference sequence).

This chain uses TRBV27 with TRBJ2-5; 8 positions match TRBD2. This TCR was sampled from a woman aged 18-29 years with Graves' hyperthyroidism. The sequencing input was blood. The CDR3 loop is CASSPPPGAGGEETQYF. Here the CDR3 DNA reads TGTGCCAGCAGTCCTCCGCCCGGGGCGGGGGGAGAAGAGACCCAGTACTTC.